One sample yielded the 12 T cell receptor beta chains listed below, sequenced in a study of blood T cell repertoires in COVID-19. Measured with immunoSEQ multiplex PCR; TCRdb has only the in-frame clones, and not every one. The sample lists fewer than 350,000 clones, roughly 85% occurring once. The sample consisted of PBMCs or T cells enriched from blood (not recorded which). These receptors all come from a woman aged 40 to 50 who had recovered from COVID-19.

CDR3 residues: CASLGAGEKLFF. The CDR3 DNA reads as TGTGCCAGCTTGGGGGCCGGTGAAAAACTGTTTTTT. The V and J genes are TRBV6-5 and TRBJ1-4; D perhaps matches TRBD1 (6 bases). Looked up from germline, CDR1 is MNHEY and CDR2 is SVGAGI. The CDR3 is 12 residues long. With 8 bases removed from V and 7 bases from J, the gap between germline ends came to 11 bases.

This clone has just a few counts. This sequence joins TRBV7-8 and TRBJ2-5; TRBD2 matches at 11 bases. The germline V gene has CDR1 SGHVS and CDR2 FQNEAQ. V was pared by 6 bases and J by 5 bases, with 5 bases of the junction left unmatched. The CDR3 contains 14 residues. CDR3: CASRKTSGTETQYF. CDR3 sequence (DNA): TGTGCCAGCAGAAAGACTAGCGGGACGGAGACCCAGTACTTC.

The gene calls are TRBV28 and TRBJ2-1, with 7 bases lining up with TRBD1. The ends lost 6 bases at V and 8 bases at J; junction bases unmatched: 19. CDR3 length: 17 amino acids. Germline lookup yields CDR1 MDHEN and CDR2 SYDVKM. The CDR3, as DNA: TGTGCCAGCAGCCCCCCCCCGGGACAGAGCTTGGGGCATGAGCAGTTCTTC. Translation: CASSPPPGQSLGHEQFF.

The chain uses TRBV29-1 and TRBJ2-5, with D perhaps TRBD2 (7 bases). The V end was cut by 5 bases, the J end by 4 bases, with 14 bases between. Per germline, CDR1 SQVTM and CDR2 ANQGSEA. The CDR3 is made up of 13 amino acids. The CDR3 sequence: CSVLEGGGETQYF. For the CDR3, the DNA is TGCAGCGTTTTAGAAGGGGGGGGAGAGACCCAGTACTTC.

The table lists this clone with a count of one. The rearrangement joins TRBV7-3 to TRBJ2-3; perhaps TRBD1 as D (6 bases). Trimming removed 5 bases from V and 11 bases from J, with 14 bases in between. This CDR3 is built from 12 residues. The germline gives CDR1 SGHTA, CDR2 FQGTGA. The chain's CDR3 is CASSLGGEEQYF. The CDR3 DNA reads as TGTGCCAGCAGCCTAGGGGGAGAAGAGCAGTATTTT.

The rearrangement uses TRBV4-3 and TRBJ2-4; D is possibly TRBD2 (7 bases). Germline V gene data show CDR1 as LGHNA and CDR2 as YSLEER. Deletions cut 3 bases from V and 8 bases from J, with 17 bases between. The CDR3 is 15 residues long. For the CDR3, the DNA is TGCGCCAGCAGCCAGAGACGGGGGGCCGGTGACATTCAGTACTTC. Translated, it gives CASSQRRGAGDIQYF.

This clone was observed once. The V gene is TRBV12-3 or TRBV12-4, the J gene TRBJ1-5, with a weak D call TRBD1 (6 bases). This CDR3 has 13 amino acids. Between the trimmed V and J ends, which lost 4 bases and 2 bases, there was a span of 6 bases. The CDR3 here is CASSYRGNQPQHF. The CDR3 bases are TGTGCCAGCAGTTACAGGGGCAATCAGCCCCAGCATTTT.

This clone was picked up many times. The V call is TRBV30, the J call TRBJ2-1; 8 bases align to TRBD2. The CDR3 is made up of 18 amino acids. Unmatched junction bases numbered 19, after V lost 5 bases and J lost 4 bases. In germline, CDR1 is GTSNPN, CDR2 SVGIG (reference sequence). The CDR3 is CAWAGLAGPGILYNEQFF. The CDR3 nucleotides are TGTGCCTGGGCCGGACTAGCCGGGCCGGGCATACTTTACAATGAGCAGTTCTTC. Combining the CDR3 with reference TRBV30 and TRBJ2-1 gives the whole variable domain SQTIHQWPATLVQPVGSPLSLECTVEGTSNPNLYWYRQAAGRGLQLLFYSVGIGQISSEVPQNLSASRPQDRQFILSSKKLLLSDSGFYLCAWAGLAGPGILYNEQFFGPGTRLTVL.

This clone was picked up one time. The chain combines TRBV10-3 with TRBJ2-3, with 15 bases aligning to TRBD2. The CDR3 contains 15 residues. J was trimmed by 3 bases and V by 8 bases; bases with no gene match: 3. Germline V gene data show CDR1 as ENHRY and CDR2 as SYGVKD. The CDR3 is CAIGGLAGGTDTQYF. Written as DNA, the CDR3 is TGTGCCATCGGGGGACTAGCGGGAGGAACAGATACGCAGTATTTT.

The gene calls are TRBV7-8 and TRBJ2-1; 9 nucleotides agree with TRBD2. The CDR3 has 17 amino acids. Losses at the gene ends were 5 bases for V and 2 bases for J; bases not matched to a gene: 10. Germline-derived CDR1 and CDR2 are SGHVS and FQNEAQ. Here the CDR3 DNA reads TGTGCCAGCAGCCCGAGCCGACTAGCGGAGACCTACAATGAGCAGTTCTTC. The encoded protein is CASSPSRLAETYNEQFF.

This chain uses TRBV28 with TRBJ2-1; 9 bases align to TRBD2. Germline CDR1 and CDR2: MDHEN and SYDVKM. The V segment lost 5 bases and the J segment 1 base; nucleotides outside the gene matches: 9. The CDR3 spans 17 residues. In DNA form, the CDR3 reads TGTGCCAGCAGTCTCCGGACTAGCGACCCTTCCTACAATGAGCAGTTCTTC. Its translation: CASSLRTSDPSYNEQFF.

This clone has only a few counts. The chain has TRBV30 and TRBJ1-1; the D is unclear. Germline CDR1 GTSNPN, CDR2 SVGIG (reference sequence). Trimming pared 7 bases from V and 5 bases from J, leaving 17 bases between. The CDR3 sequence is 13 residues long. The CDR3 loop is CASTEGGGTEAFF. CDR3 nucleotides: TGTGCCTCAACAGAGGGTGGTGGAACTGAAGCTTTCTTT.